The 20 T cell receptor beta chains presented below share a single source sample, sequenced in a study of shared clonotypes between healthy human individuals. Cells designated naive CD8 were CD45RO-negative and were positively selected for CCR7, with terminally differentiated effector memory CD45RA+ cells excluded. The data were produced by immunoSEQ multiplex PCR, yet TCRdb's version contains in-frame clones alone and is incomplete. Here the sample spans hundreds of thousands of clones, 95% to 97% being singletons. Specimen: naive CD8+ T cells sorted from blood. The receptors originated from a woman aged 25 to 39 in good health.

The rearrangement links TRBV27 to TRBJ2-1; D is unclear. CDR1 is MNHEY, CDR2 SMNVEV, per germline (reference sequence). The germline V and J ends were trimmed by 0 bases and 6 bases, with 12 bases remaining between them. The CDR3 length is 15 residues. In nucleotides, the CDR3 is TGTGCCAGCAGTTTATCCCGCTACAAAGGCAATGAGCAGTTCTTC. Its translation is CASSLSRYKGNEQFF.

The rearrangement uses TRBV27 and TRBJ2-3, with D tentatively TRBD2 (6 bases). The germline V and J ends were trimmed by 3 bases and 1 base, with 8 bases remaining between them. Looked up from germline, CDR1 is MNHEY and CDR2 is SMNVEV (reference sequence). This CDR3 region has 14 residues. The CDR3 region is CASSFSGRTDTQYF. CDR3 nucleotide sequence: TGTGCCAGCAGTTTTAGCGGACGCACAGATACGCAGTATTTT.

This chain joins TRBV28 and TRBJ2-1; tentative D call: TRBD1 (6 bases). Trimming cost V 4 bases and J 7 bases, with 11 bases left between them. This CDR3 is built from 13 residues. Germline lookup yields CDR1 MDHEN and CDR2 SYDVKM. The CDR3 DNA sequence: TGTGCCAGCAGTTGGCAGGGGTGGAATGAGCAGTTCTTC. Encoded protein: CASSWQGWNEQFF.

The chain has TRBV19 and TRBJ1-2; D uncertain. CDR1 LNHDA and CDR2 SQIVND come from the germline V gene (reference sequence). The CDR3 length is 16 residues. V dropped 2 bases and J dropped 5 bases, with 18 bases sitting between them. The CDR3 nucleotides read TGTGCCAGTAGTATAAGTGCCGAGGGCAAGAGATATGGCTACACCTTC. This sequence encodes CASSISAEGKRYGYTF.

The rearrangement uses TRBV5-6 and TRBJ1-2; 8 bases align to TRBD1. This CDR3 is 13 amino acids long. Germline-derived CDR1 and CDR2 are SGHDT and YYEEEE. Trimming cost V 4 bases and J 6 bases; bases outside gene matches: 5. CDR3 loop: CASSQGQVNGYTF. The CDR3 nucleotides are TGTGCCAGCAGCCAGGGACAGGTCAATGGCTACACCTTC.

This rearrangement joins TRBV7-9 to TRBJ1-1; D remains ambiguous. The CDR3 totals 17 residues. CDR1 and CDR2 from the germline V gene are SEHNR and FQNEAQ (reference sequence). Deletions cut 4 bases from V and 2 bases from J, with 20 bases between. CDR3 bases: TGTGCCAGCAGCTCCCTAGGGTGGACGGATAGAAACACTGAAGCTTTCTTT. Its protein is CASSSLGWTDRNTEAFF.

The rearrangement links TRBV5-6 to TRBJ1-2, with a weak D call TRBD1 (6 bases). Trimming removed 0 bases from V and 7 bases from J, with 19 bases in between. CDR3 size: 16 residues. CDR1 and CDR2 from the germline V gene are SGHDT and YYEEEE. The CDR3 spells CASSLADSPWVGGYTF. CDR3 bases: TGTGCCAGCAGCTTGGCGGACAGCCCTTGGGTCGGTGGCTACACCTTC.

V usage is TRBV7-6 and J usage is TRBJ2-1; the match to TRBD2 covers 8 bases. Germline CDR1 reads SGHVS; CDR2 reads FNYEAQ. This CDR3 is built from 12 residues. Losses at the gene ends were 2 bases for V and 12 bases for J; bases not matched to a gene: 3. For the CDR3, the DNA is TGTGCCAGCAGCTTATTAAGCGGGGGGCAGTTCTTC. This sequence encodes CASSLLSGGQFF.

This sequence joins TRBV28 and TRBJ1-5; perhaps TRBD1 as D (5 bases). The CDR3 sequence is 15 residues long. Trimming stripped 8 bases from V and 9 bases from J, with 23 bases between. The V gene's germline CDR1 is MDHEN and CDR2 SYDVKM. CDR3 DNA: TGTGCCAGCGTAACGTCTGACAGTCGATATGGGCCCCAGCATTTT. It codes for CASVTSDSRYGPQHF. The whole variable domain, remainder taken from reference TRBV28 and TRBJ1-5, is DVKVTQSSRYLVKRTGEKVFLECVQDMDHENMFWYRQDPGLGLRLIYFSYDVKMKEKGDIPEGYSVSREKKERFSLILESASTNQTSMYLCASVTSDSRYGPQHFGDGTRLSIL.

The rearrangement joins TRBV6-1 to TRBJ2-5; no clear D gene. Looked up from germline, CDR1 is MNHNS and CDR2 is SASEGT. The length of the CDR3 is 14 residues. Trimming removed 10 bases from V and 3 bases from J, with 18 bases in between. The CDR3, as DNA: TGTGCCACCTCCGATAGCTGGACGAAAGAGACCCAGTACTTC. Amino acid sequence: CATSDSWTKETQYF.

The J gene is TRBJ2-7, the V gene TRBV2; tentatively, D is TRBD1 (6 bases). V lost 7 bases, J lost 5 bases, and 15 bases lay in between. CDR1 and CDR2 from the germline V gene are SNHLY and FYNNEI. There are 13 residues in the CDR3. The CDR3 protein is CASTNRARHEQYF. Here the CDR3 DNA reads TGTGCCAGCACAAACAGGGCGAGGCACGAGCAGTACTTC. Looking up the rest from reference TRBV2 and TRBJ2-7 gives the full variable domain: EPEVTQTPSHQVTQMGQEVILRCVPISNHLYFYWYRQILGQKVEFLVSFYNNEISEKSEIFDDQFSVERPDGSNFTLKIRSTKLEDSAMYFCASTNRARHEQYFGPGTRLTVT.

V and J are TRBV28 and TRBJ2-1, with 7 bases matching TRBD2. The CDR3 runs to 13 residues. The germline V gene has CDR1 MDHEN and CDR2 SYDVKM. J lost 4 bases, V lost 6 bases, and 3 bases had no gene match. In nucleotides, the CDR3 is TGTGCCAGCAGGCTAGCGGATTACAATGAGCAGTTCTTC. It codes for CASRLADYNEQFF.

The chain recombines TRBV9 with TRBJ2-5, with D possibly TRBD2 on 7 matching bases. The germline V gene encodes CDR1 SGDLS and CDR2 YYNGEE. Trimming cost V 0 bases and J 1 base, with 16 bases left between them. The CDR3 covers 17 residues. Written as DNA, the CDR3 is TGTGCCAGCAGCGTAGAGGGAGGGGGGTCAGCCCAAGAGACCCAGTACTTC. Translating gives CASSVEGGGSAQETQYF.

J is TRBJ2-1 and V is TRBV12-5, with D unresolved. The CDR3 is made up of 13 amino acids. V was shortened by 6 bases and J by 2 bases, with 8 bases between the two germline ends. Germline CDR1 and CDR2: LGHNT and FRNRAP. CDR3 sequence (DNA): TGTGCTAGTGGCAACAGCCCCTACAATGAGCAGTTCTTC. Residues: CASGNSPYNEQFF. Looking up the rest from reference TRBV12-5 and TRBJ2-1 gives the full variable domain: DARVTQTPRHKVTEMGQEVTMRCQPILGHNTVFWYRQTMMQGLELLAYFRNRAPLDDSGMPKDRFSAEMPDATLATLKIQPSEPRDSAVYFCASGNSPYNEQFFGPGTRLTVL.

The rearrangement links TRBV7-9 to TRBJ2-3; D call uncertain. The germline gives CDR1 SEHNR, CDR2 FQNEAQ (reference sequence). The CDR3 is 12 amino acids. V was pared by 1 base and J by 5 bases, with 4 bases between. The CDR3 coding sequence is TGTGCCAGCAGCTTAGGCATAGATACGCAGTATTTT. Translated: CASSLGIDTQYF.

This sequence joins TRBV25-1 and TRBJ1-1; D ambiguous. Germline V gene data show CDR1 as MGHDK and CDR2 as SYGVNS. The CDR3 spans 13 residues. V was pared by 4 bases and J by 3 bases, with 9 bases between. The CDR3 DNA follows: TGTGCCAGCAGTGGTACACGCTACACTGAAGCTTTCTTT. Its translation: CASSGTRYTEAFF.

This CDR3 is CASSPVVARGPDTQYF. The CDR3 DNA reads as TGTGCCAGCAGCCCTGTGGTTGCGAGGGGTCCAGATACGCAGTATTTT. The genes are TRBV5-6 and TRBJ2-3, with D perhaps matching TRBD1 or TRBD2 (5 bases each). The CDR3 extends over 16 amino acids. Trimming pared 4 bases from V and 4 bases from J, leaving 19 bases between. In germline, CDR1 is SGHDT, CDR2 YYEEEE.

The rearrangement uses TRBV7-7 and TRBJ2-1; D possibly corresponds to TRBD2 (7 bases). The CDR3 length is 13 residues. V lost 5 bases, J lost 8 bases, and 13 bases lay in between. Germline CDR1 is SSHAT and CDR2 is FNYEAQ (reference sequence). The CDR3 DNA reads TGTGCCAGCAGCGCCCCGGGGGGCCATGAGCAGTTCTTC. Translation: CASSAPGGHEQFF.

This sequence joins TRBV27 and TRBJ2-7; D may be TRBD1 (5 bases). This CDR3 has 15 residues. Germline V gives CDR1 MNHEY, CDR2 SMNVEV (reference sequence). Trimming took off 0 bases at V and 2 bases at J, with 11 bases between the two ends. In DNA form, the CDR3 reads TGTGCCAGCAGTTTATCGCCTGGGGCCCCCTACGAGCAGTACTTC. This codes for CASSLSPGAPYEQYF.

The chain employs TRBV5-4 and TRBJ2-3, with D uncertain. The V end lost 4 bases, the J end lost 0 bases, and 6 bases lay between the germline ends. CDR1 is SGHNT, CDR2 YYREEE, per germline (reference sequence). The CDR3 covers 13 residues. CDR3 sequence (DNA): TGTGCCAGCAGCATCGACAGCACAGATACGCAGTATTTT. Translating gives CASSIDSTDTQYF.